The 6 T cell receptor beta chains given below trace back to one sample, sequenced in a study of Graves' ophthalmopathy and Graves' hyperthyroidism. Amplified material comprised TCR beta CDR3 regions derived from RNA transcripts. The first round was an RT-PCR with HTBI primers, and the second round was a multiplex PCR. TCRdb re-called the multiplex PCR reads through MiXCR, storing one row per CDR3 protein. The profile shows approximately 160,000 distinct CDR3 sequences, roughly two fifths of them singletons. Sequences were obtained from peripheral blood. All receptors derive from a man aged 30 to 39 with Graves' ophthalmopathy.

This clonotype was recorded a few times. The V and J genes are TRBV6-1 and TRBJ1-2; possibly TRBD1 for D (5 bases). Germline CDR1 is MNHNS and CDR2 is SASEGT. V was shortened by 11 bases and J by 5 bases, with 15 bases between the two germline ends. There are 12 residues in the CDR3. The CDR3 reads CAVKQGWYGYTF. For the CDR3, the DNA is TGTGCCGTAAAGCAGGGTTGGTATGGCTACACCTTC.

This clonotype was found many times. This rearrangement joins TRBV4-3 to TRBJ2-7, with D unclear. This CDR3 is 16 amino acids long. V gave up 2 bases and J gave up 2 bases, with 16 bases separating them. From germline, CDR1 is LGHNA and CDR2 YSLEER. The CDR3 here is CASSQFGDTGTYEQYF. CDR3 in DNA: TGCGCCAGCAGCCAATTCGGTGATACCGGCACCTACGAGCAGTACTTC.

This clonotype was seen repeatedly, ten times or more. The gene calls are TRBV7-8 and TRBJ1-6, with a weak D call TRBD1 (6 bases). The CDR3 length is 22 residues. The germline CDR1 and CDR2 sequences are SGHVS and FQNEAQ. The V and J ends lost 4 bases and 0 bases respectively, with 28 bases between them. This CDR3 is CASSSSHLLPGHPSSYNSPLHF. The CDR3, as DNA: TGTGCCAGCAGCTCCAGTCACTTGCTGCCGGGACACCCGAGCTCCTATAATTCACCCCTCCACTTT.

This clonotype has a count of ten or more. The chain couples TRBV6-5 to TRBJ1-2, with TRBD1 as a possible D gene (5 bases). V gave up 0 bases and J gave up 2 bases, with 10 bases separating them. Germline values: CDR1 MNHEY, CDR2 SVGAGI. The CDR3 spans 15 residues. This chain's CDR3 is CASSYSTVLNYGYTF. CDR3 nucleotides: TGTGCCAGCAGTTACTCGACAGTACTGAACTATGGCTACACCTTC.

In this sample, this clonotype turned up many times. The V gene is TRBV27, the J gene TRBJ2-7, with TRBD1 as a possible D gene (5 bases). This CDR3 comprises 15 residues. The germline V gene has CDR1 MNHEY and CDR2 SMNVEV (reference sequence). V dropped 0 bases and J dropped 2 bases, with 11 bases sitting between them. The CDR3 nucleotides read TGTGCCAGCAGTTTATCGGGCCAGGGCCCCTACGAGCAGTACTTC. This encodes CASSLSGQGPYEQYF.

The chain uses TRBV6-1 and TRBJ1-6; TRBD1 might be the D (5 bases). CDR1 and CDR2 (germline): MNHNS, SASEGT. V lost 1 base, J lost 0 bases, and 10 bases lay in between. The CDR3 is 17 amino acids. CDR3 sequence: CASSEGRDLSYNSPLHF. CDR3 bases: TGTGCCAGCAGTGAAGGCCGGGACCTCTCCTATAATTCACCCCTCCACTTT.